Following are 21 T cell receptor beta chains from one sample sequenced in a study of Ad26.COV2.S vaccination and SARS-CoV-2 variants (dated by TCRdb to the early 2020s). Libraries came from the immunoSEQ multiplex PCR assay. Held by TCRdb, this immuneACCESS table contains in-frame sequences only and omits some clones. Under half of the omission traces to an unresolved V gene where checked; the cause of the rest is unknown. This sample comprises roughly 400,000 clones, 80% to 95% of them detected only once. Under 2% of the sample is held by the ten biggest clonotypes. Sample treatment or condition, as interpreted from the label and publication: some 19 received Ad26.COV2.S at low or high dose, single or two shots; several received placebo; per-sample allocation not given. Repertoires of vaccine and placebo recipients were sequenced from samples collected on day 63 after the first injection. The specimen comprised peripheral blood, sampled in a trial of Ad26.COV2.S vaccine versus placebo. Every receptor here comes from a person between 18 and 60 years old who received the Ad26.COV2.S COVID-19 vaccine or a placebo.

V and J are TRBV2 and TRBJ1-2; D is perhaps TRBD1 (5 bases). V lost 1 base to trimming and J lost 6 bases, with 9 bases between them. CDR3 length equals 13 residues. The germline CDR1 and CDR2 sequences are SNHLY and FYNNEI. The CDR3 DNA reads TGTGCCAGCAGTGAAGGGGGGGAGGATGGCTACACCTTC. It translates to CASSEGGEDGYTF.

This clone has only one observation. The chain uses TRBV11-2 and TRBJ2-2, with TRBD2 identical over 7 bases. Germline lookup yields CDR1 SGHAT and CDR2 FQNNGV. Germline trimming cut 1 base from V and 1 base from J; bases unmatched to any gene: 3. This CDR3 is 16 amino acids long. CDR3 residues: CASSLVAGVNTGELFF. The CDR3 nucleotides are TGTGCCAGCAGCTTAGTGGCGGGGGTGAACACCGGGGAGCTGTTTTTT.

There are a few counts of this clone. CDR3 loop: CASSQGQGATSGNTIYF. CDR3 nucleotides: TGTGCCAGCAGCCAGGGACAGGGGGCAACTTCTGGAAACACCATATATTTT. The rearrangement links TRBV13 to TRBJ1-3; 12 bases match TRBD1. Germline V gene lookup returns CDR1 PRHDT and CDR2 FYEKMQ (reference sequence). This CDR3 has 17 residues. Unmatched junction bases numbered 6, after V lost 5 bases and J lost 1 base.

The chain employs TRBV29-1 and TRBJ2-7; 9 nucleotides agree with TRBD1. Trimming at V came to 3 bases and at J to 8 bases, leaving 11 bases not matched to a gene. The CDR3 covers 14 residues. Germline V gene lookup returns CDR1 SQVTM and CDR2 ANQGSEA. The CDR3 DNA sequence: TGCAGCGTTGAGGGGTCAGGACAGGGGCTTCAGCAGTACTTC. Translation: CSVEGSGQGLQQYF.

The chain recombines TRBV30 with TRBJ1-5; D remains unclear. Germline V gives CDR1 GTSNPN, CDR2 SVGIG (reference sequence). V lost 0 bases, J lost 4 bases, and 10 bases lay in between. The CDR3 totals 14 residues. The CDR3, as DNA: TGTGCCTGGAGTGTACTAAGCACGAATCAGCCCCAGCATTTT. Its translation is CAWSVLSTNQPQHF.

This clone turned up a few times. This rearrangement joins TRBV7-9 to TRBJ2-2, with no clear D. V was trimmed by 4 bases and J by 8 bases, leaving 14 bases between them. Germline V gene data show CDR1 as SEHNR and CDR2 as FQNEAQ (reference sequence). CDR3 length: 14 amino acids. The CDR3 DNA reads as TGTGCCAGCAGCTCGGCCCTCGTAGAAGGGGAGCTGTTTTTT. It encodes CASSSALVEGELFF.

The chain links TRBV5-4 to TRBJ2-7; 7 nucleotides agree with TRBD1. The CDR3 is made up of 14 amino acids. CDR1 SGHNT and CDR2 YYREEE come from the germline V gene (reference sequence). V lost 4 bases, J lost 2 bases, and 6 bases stayed unmatched. Here the CDR3 reads CASSTDRGPYEQYF. CDR3 sequence (DNA): TGTGCCAGCAGCACGGATAGGGGGCCCTACGAGCAGTACTTC. The full variable domain, with the rest looked up from reference TRBV5-4 and TRBJ2-7, is ETGVTQSPTHLIKTRGQQVTLRCSSQSGHNTVSWYQQALGQGPQFIFQYYREEENGRGNFPPRFSGLQFPNYSSELNVNALELDDSALYLCASSTDRGPYEQYFGPGTRLTVT.

The chain joins TRBV27 to TRBJ2-7; a weak D match, TRBD1 (5 bases). Germline V CDR1 and CDR2: MNHEY, SMNVEV (reference sequence). The V end lost 5 bases, the J end lost 1 base, and 15 bases lay between the germline ends. CDR3 size: 15 residues. CDR3 DNA: TGTGCCAGCAGTAAGGTGCCGACAGATTCCTACGAGCAGTACTTC. Translated, it gives CASSKVPTDSYEQYF.

V gene TRBV18 combines with J gene TRBJ2-7, with TRBD1 matching 8 bases. The CDR3 contains 14 residues. With V trimmed by 3 bases and J by 2 bases, 3 bases remained unmatched. Germline lookup yields CDR1 KGHSH and CDR2 LQKENI. DNA for the CDR3: TGTGCCAGCTCACCCGCACAGGGGGCCTACGAGCAGTACTTC. This encodes CASSPAQGAYEQYF.

The chain joins TRBV10-3 to TRBJ2-1, with 11 nucleotides matching TRBD1. Trimming cost V 2 bases and J 4 bases; bases outside gene matches: 4. CDR1 is ENHRY, CDR2 SYGVKD, per germline. The CDR3 is 16 amino acids. The CDR3 nucleotides read TGTGCCATCAGTGAGGACCGGGACAGGGGGTACAATGAGCAGTTCTTC. It yields the protein CAISEDRDRGYNEQFF.

The genes are TRBV7-9 and TRBJ1-2, with D possibly being TRBD1 (5 bases). This CDR3 has 13 residues. Germline CDR1 SEHNR, CDR2 FQNEAQ (reference sequence). V was pared by 0 bases and J by 8 bases, with 10 bases between. The chain's CDR3 is CASSLAGTAGYTF. As DNA, the CDR3 is TGTGCCAGCAGCTTAGCGGGGACGGCGGGCTACACCTTC.

The chain is built from TRBV10-1 and TRBJ2-1; 7 bases map to TRBD1. V lost 3 bases to trimming and J lost 10 bases; unmatched junction nucleotides: 15. This CDR3 spans 16 amino acids. The germline gives CDR1 WNHNN, CDR2 SYGVQD (reference sequence). The CDR3: CASSDRTGFGTVEQFF. In DNA, the CDR3 is TGCGCCAGCAGTGATAGGACAGGCTTCGGTACGGTCGAGCAGTTCTTC.

The V gene is TRBV6-1, the J gene TRBJ1-3; D is possibly TRBD1 (5 bases). The CDR3 length is 18 residues. V gave up 4 bases and J gave up 3 bases, with 22 bases separating them. Germline V gives CDR1 MNHNS, CDR2 SASEGT. In nucleotides, the CDR3 is TGTGCCAGCAGTGTCTCCCCCCCGACAGTATTAGGTGGAAACACCATATATTTT. It specifies CASSVSPPTVLGGNTIYF.

The rearrangement links TRBV5-1 to TRBJ1-1; 8 bases agree with TRBD1. The CDR3 contains 15 residues. Germline CDR1 is SGHRS and CDR2 is YFSETQ. J was trimmed by 6 bases and V by 5 bases; bases with no gene match: 12. CDR3 amino acids: CASRLSGQGGSEAFF. As DNA, the CDR3 is TGCGCCAGCAGGTTATCCGGACAGGGAGGGTCTGAAGCTTTCTTT.

The CDR3 bases are TGTGCCAGTAGCCTGACCTACACCGGGGAGCTGTTTTTT. Translation: CASSLTYTGELFF. This chain links TRBV19 with TRBJ2-2; D gene uncertain. This CDR3 is 13 amino acids long. Trimming left V 6 bases short and J 3 bases short, with 8 bases between. The V gene's germline CDR1 is LNHDA and CDR2 SQIVND (reference sequence).

The rearrangement links TRBV28 to TRBJ1-3; D is unclear. Trimming shortened V by 6 bases and J by 2 bases, and 8 bases separated the two germline ends. The CDR3 has 13 residues. Per germline, CDR1 MDHEN and CDR2 SYDVKM. The CDR3 DNA is TGTGCCAGCAGCCGTAACCCTGGAAACACCATATATTTT. Its translation is CASSRNPGNTIYF.

The genes are TRBV3-1 (or the pseudogene TRBV3-2) and TRBJ2-7; TRBD1 matches 8 bases. CDR3 length: 13 residues. The junction had 2 bases not matched to a gene; V was cut back by 4 bases and J by 3 bases. Germline assignment: CDR1 LGHDT and CDR2 YNNKEL (reference sequence). The DNA of the CDR3 is TGTGCCAGCAGCCCGGGACAGGACTACGAGCAGTACTTC. This encodes CASSPGQDYEQYF.

The chain links TRBV4-1 to TRBJ2-2, with D possibly called TRBD1 or TRBD2 (5 bases each). CDR1 MGHRA and CDR2 YSYEKL come from the germline V gene. V lost 4 bases to trimming and J lost 0 bases, with 21 bases between them. CDR3 length equals 19 residues. As DNA, the CDR3 is TGCGCCAGCAGCCTAATTAAAGAATCCGGGACGACGAACACCGGGGAGCTGTTTTTT. It yields the protein CASSLIKESGTTNTGELFF.

The DNA of the CDR3 is TGTGCCAGTAGTACGGGAGGAACAGGGGACGGCACAGATACGCAGTATTTT. Translated: CASSTGGTGDGTDTQYF. This chain uses TRBV19 with TRBJ2-3, with D perhaps matching TRBD1 or TRBD2 (7 bases each). Germline V lookup: CDR1 LNHDA, CDR2 SQIVND (reference sequence). V shed 4 bases and J shed 1 base, with 18 bases lying between them. This CDR3 comprises 17 residues.

This clone was recorded a few times. The CDR3: CASSVGGATEAFF. CDR3 DNA: TGTGCCAGCAGCGTAGGGGGGGCCACTGAAGCTTTCTTT. This chain joins TRBV9 and TRBJ1-1; D is possibly TRBD1 (6 bases). Trimming left V 0 bases short and J 4 bases short, with 7 bases between. The CDR3 length is 13 residues. Germline CDR1 SGDLS, CDR2 YYNGEE. Full variable domain (missing parts from reference TRBV9 and TRBJ1-1): DSGVTQTPKHLITATGQRVTLRCSPRSGDLSVYWYQQSLDQGLQFLIQYYNGEERAKGNILERFSAQQFPDLHSELNLSSLELGDSALYFCASSVGGATEAFFGQGTRLTVV.

The rearrangement joins TRBV5-6 to TRBJ1-2, with TRBD1 identical over 9 bases. From germline, CDR1 is SGHDT and CDR2 YYEEEE. The CDR3 spans 15 residues. V lost 4 bases to trimming and J lost 4 bases; unmatched junction nucleotides: 8. The DNA for the CDR3 is TGTGCCAGCAGCGTTACCGGGACAGGGATCTATGGCTACACCTTC. It yields the protein CASSVTGTGIYGYTF.